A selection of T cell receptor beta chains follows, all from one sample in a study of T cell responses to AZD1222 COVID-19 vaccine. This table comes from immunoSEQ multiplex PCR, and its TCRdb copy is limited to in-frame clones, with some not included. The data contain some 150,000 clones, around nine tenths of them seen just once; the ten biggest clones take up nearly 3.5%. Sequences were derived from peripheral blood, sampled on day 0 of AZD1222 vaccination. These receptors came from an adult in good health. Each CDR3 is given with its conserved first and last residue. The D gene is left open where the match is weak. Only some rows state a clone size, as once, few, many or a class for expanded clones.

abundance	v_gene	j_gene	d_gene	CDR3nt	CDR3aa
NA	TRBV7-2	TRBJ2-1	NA	TGTGCCAGCAGCTTAGGGCGGTTCAGTTGGAATGAGCAGTTCTTC	CASSLGRFSWNEQFF
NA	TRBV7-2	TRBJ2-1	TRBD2	TGTGCCAGCAGCGGTCGACTAGCGGGAGCCAATGAGCAGTTCTTC	CASSGRLAGANEQFF
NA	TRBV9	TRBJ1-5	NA	TGTGCCAGCAGCGTAGGAGGTTATCAGCCCCAGCATTTT	CASSVGGYQPQHF
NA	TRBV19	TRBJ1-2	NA	TGTGCCAGTAGGGTCAGTGGACCGTACGAAGGCTACACCTTC	CASRVSGPYEGYTF
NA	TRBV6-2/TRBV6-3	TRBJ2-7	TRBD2	TGTGCCAGCAGTTACTTCCCGGGACTAGCAGTGAGCTCCTACGAGCAGTACTTC	CASSYFPGLAVSSYEQYF
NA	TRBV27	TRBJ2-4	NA	TGTGCCAGCAGTTCGGCAGGCGCAGCCAAAAACATTCAGTACTTC	CASSSAGAAKNIQYF
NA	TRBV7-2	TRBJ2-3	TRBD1	TGTGCCAGCAGCTTTAAACAGGGGTACACAGATACGCAGTATTTT	CASSFKQGYTDTQYF
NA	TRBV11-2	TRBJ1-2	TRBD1	TGTGCCAGCAGCCCTGAACAGGGGGCGTATGGCTACACCTTC	CASSPEQGAYGYTF
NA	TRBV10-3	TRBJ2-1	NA	TGTGCCATCAATCCGGGACTCGGGAATGATGAGCAGTTCTTC	CAINPGLGNDEQFF
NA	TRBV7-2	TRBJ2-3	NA	TGTGCCAGCAGCTATCGCCCCGATACGCAGTATTTT	CASSYRPDTQYF
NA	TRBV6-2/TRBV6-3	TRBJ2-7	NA	TGTGCCAGCACCCCATTCCGGAAAGGAGGGCAGTACTTC	CASTPFRKGGQYF
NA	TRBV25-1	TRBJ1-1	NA	TGTGCCAGCAGGGTGGTGGGGACTTCGAACACTGAAGCTTTCTTT	CASRVVGTSNTEAFF
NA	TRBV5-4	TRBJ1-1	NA	TGTGCCAGTAACCCCGATCCCGTCATGAACACTGAAGCTTTCTTT	CASNPDPVMNTEAFF
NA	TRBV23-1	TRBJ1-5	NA	TGCGCCAGCAGTCAATCGTGGGGTCAGCCCCAGCATTTT	CASSQSWGQPQHF
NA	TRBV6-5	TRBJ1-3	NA	TGTGCCAGCAGTTACTCCTGGGGGTCTGGAAACACCATATATTTT	CASSYSWGSGNTIYF
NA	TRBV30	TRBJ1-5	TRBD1	TGTGCCTGGAGTCCAGGGGGCGGTCAGCCCCAGCATTTT	CAWSPGGGQPQHF
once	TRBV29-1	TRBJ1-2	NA	TGCAGCGTTGGACCCGGAACTAACTATGGCTACACCTTC	CSVGPGTNYGYTF
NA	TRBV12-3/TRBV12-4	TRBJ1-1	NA	TGTGCCAGCAGACTCCGGGGAGAGGAAAAAGCTTTCTTT	CASRLRGEEKAFF
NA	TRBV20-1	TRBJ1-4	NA	TGCACCCCTGGTGCGGGTTTTTTT	CTPGAGFF
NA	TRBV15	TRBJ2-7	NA	TGTGCCACCAGCAGAGGACAGACCCCCTACGAGCAGTACTTC	CATSRGQTPYEQYF
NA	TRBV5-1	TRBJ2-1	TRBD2	TGCGCCAGCGGCCTAACTAGCGGGAGGGTAGATGAGCAGTTCTTC	CASGLTSGRVDEQFF
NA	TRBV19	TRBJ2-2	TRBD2	TGTGCCAGTAGTAGCCCCGGGACTAGCGGGATCGGGGAGCTGTTTTTT	CASSSPGTSGIGELFF
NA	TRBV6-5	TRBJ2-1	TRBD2	TGTGCCAGCAGGTCCAATAGCGGGAGGGCCGGGGAGCAGTTCTTC	CASRSNSGRAGEQFF
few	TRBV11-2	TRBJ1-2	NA	TGTGCCAGCAGCTATTCAGGGGACGTCGGCTATGGCTACACCTTC	CASSYSGDVGYGYTF
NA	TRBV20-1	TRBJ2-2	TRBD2	TGCAGTGCTAGTAGACTAGCGGGAGTTACCGGGGAGCTGTTTTTT	CSASRLAGVTGELFF
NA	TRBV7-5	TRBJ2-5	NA	TGTGCCAGAAGCTTAAGCCGGAACCAAGAGACCCAGTACTTC	CARSLSRNQETQYF
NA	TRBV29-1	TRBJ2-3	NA	TGCAGCGTTGAAGGCATCTCCACAGATACGCAGTATTTT	CSVEGISTDTQYF
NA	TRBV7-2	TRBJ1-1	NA	TGTGCCAGCAGCCGACAGGCGGATACTGAAGCTTTCTTT	CASSRQADTEAFF
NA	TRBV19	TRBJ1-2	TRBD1	TGTGCCAGTACCCTAATAGGACAGGGAGGCGATGGCTACACCTTC	CASTLIGQGGDGYTF
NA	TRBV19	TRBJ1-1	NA	TGTGCCAGTAGGAAGAACACTGAAGCTTTCTTT	CASRKNTEAFF
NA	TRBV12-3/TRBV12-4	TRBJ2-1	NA	TGTGCCAGCAGTTCAACGTACAATGAGCAGTTCTTC	CASSSTYNEQFF
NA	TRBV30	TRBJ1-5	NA	TGTGCCTGGGGGGACGGGGCGATTAGCAATCAGCCCCAGCATTTT	CAWGDGAISNQPQHF
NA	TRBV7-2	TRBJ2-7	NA	TGTGCCAGCAGCTTAGTTCCGGGACCCTCCTACGAGCAGTATTTC	CASSLVPGPSYEQYF
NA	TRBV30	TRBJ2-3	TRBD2	TGTGCCTGGAGACCCGGGACTAGCGGGATGGATACGCAGTATTTT	CAWRPGTSGMDTQYF
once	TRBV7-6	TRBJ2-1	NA	TGTGCCAGCAGCTCTCACCTCTCAGCTTACAATGAGCAGTTCTTC	CASSSHLSAYNEQFF
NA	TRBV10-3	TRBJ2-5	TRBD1	TGTGCCATCAGTGCGGATGGGGGCAGGGGGTACCAAGAGACCCAGTACTTC	CAISADGGRGYQETQYF
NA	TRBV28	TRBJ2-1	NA	TGTGCCAGCAGTCTTTATCGGTTCGGGCAGTTCTTC	CASSLYRFGQFF
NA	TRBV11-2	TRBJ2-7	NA	TGTGCCAGCACCCCTAGTTCCTACGAGCAGTACTTC	CASTPSSYEQYF
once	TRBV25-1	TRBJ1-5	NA	TGTGCCAGCAGTGATTTACAGGCCTATAGCAATCAGCCCCAGCATTTT	CASSDLQAYSNQPQHF
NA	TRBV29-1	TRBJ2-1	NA	TGCAGCGGCCGGGGTACCTACAATGAGCAGTTCTTC	CSGRGTYNEQFF